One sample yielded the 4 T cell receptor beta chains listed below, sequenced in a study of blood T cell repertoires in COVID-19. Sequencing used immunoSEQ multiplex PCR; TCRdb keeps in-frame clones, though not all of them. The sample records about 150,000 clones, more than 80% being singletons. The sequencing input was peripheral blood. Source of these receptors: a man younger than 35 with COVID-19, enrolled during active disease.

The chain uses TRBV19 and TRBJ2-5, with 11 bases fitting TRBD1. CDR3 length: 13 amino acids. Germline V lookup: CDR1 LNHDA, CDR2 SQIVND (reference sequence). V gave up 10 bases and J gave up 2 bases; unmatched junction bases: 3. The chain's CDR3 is CATRDRGQETQYF. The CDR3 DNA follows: TGTGCCACCCGGGACAGGGGGCAAGAGACCCAGTACTTC.

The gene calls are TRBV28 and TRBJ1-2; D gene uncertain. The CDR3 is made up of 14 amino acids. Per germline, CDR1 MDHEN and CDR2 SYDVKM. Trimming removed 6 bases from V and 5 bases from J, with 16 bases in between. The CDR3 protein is CASSLFPAGYGYTF. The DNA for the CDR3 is TGTGCCAGCAGCCTCTTTCCTGCGGGGTATGGCTACACCTTC.

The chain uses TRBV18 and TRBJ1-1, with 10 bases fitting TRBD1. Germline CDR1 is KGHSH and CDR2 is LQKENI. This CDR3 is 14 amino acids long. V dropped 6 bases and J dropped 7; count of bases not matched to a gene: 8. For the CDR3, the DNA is TGTGCCAGCTCCGGACAGGGGGTTAGTGTTGAAGCTTTCTTT. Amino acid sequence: CASSGQGVSVEAFF.

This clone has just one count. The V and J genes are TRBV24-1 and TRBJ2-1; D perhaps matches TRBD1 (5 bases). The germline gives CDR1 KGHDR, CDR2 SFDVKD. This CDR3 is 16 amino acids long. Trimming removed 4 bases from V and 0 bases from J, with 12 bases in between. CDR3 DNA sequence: TGTGCCACCAGTGACCCAGGGCTCCTCTCCTACAATGAGCAGTTCTTC. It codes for CATSDPGLLSYNEQFF.